Below, 26 T cell receptor beta chains from the same sample are listed, as sequenced in a study of shared clonotypes between healthy human individuals. The assay was immunoSEQ multiplex PCR, and TCRdb's table has in-frame clones only and misses some. Of roughly 2,500,000 clones in the sample, over 85% were seen once. Sequenced input: naive CD4+ T cells from PBMCs. Subset described: CD45RA+ positively selected. These receptors were obtained from a man aged 18 to 29 in good health. Some clones in this sample may be carry-over from other donors' samples.

The V and J genes are TRBV5-5 and TRBJ2-7; TRBD1 aligns across 7 bases. V dropped 4 bases and J dropped 11; count of bases not matched to a gene: 18. Germline V gene sequence: CDR1 SGHKS, CDR2 YYEKEE (reference sequence). The length of the CDR3 is 15 residues. The CDR3 spells CASSGQLYRTGEEYF. The CDR3 DNA follows: TGTGCCAGCAGCGGCCAGCTCTACCGGACAGGAGAGGAGTACTTC.

The V call is TRBV19, the J call TRBJ2-3; D gene unclear. The CDR3 is 17 amino acids. Germline values: CDR1 LNHDA, CDR2 SQIVND (reference sequence). Trimming left V 6 bases short and J 4 bases short, with 23 bases between. CDR3 amino acids: CASSESASLNPPDTQYF. CDR3 DNA sequence: TGTGCCAGTAGCGAGTCGGCCTCCTTGAACCCCCCAGATACGCAGTATTTT.

CDR3 protein: CASSPPSGRIYEQYF. DNA for the CDR3: TGTGCCAGCTCACCACCTAGCGGGAGAATCTACGAGCAGTACTTC. V and J are TRBV18 and TRBJ2-7, with 9 nucleotides matching TRBD2. J gave up 3 bases and V 0 bases, and 3 bases lay outside the gene matches. This CDR3 region has 15 residues. Germline CDR1 and CDR2: KGHSH and LQKENI.

The chain combines TRBV10-3 with TRBJ1-5; unclear D gene. Germline lookup yields CDR1 ENHRY and CDR2 SYGVKD. Trimming took 7 bases from V and 0 from J, leaving 7 bases between them. The length of the CDR3 is 13 residues. In nucleotides, the CDR3 is TGTGCCATCACTCAGGATAGCAATCAGCCCCAGCATTTT. It is translated as CAITQDSNQPQHF.

The V gene is TRBV19, the J gene TRBJ1-1, with D unresolved. This CDR3 spans 15 amino acids. Trimming removed 5 bases from V and 5 bases from J, with 18 bases in between. Germline loops: CDR1 LNHDA, CDR2 SQIVND (reference sequence). CDR3 sequence: CASSAQVTGSTEAFF. CDR3 nucleotide sequence: TGTGCCAGTAGTGCCCAGGTCACGGGGAGTACTGAAGCTTTCTTT.

In DNA form, the CDR3 reads TGTGCCAGCAGCGTAGATGACAGATCCACAGATACGCAGTATTTT. Protein: CASSVDDRSTDTQYF. The chain recombines TRBV9 with TRBJ2-3; D might be TRBD1 (5 bases). The CDR3 is 15 amino acids. Trimming took 0 bases from V and 2 from J, leaving 10 bases between them. Germline V gives CDR1 SGDLS, CDR2 YYNGEE.

The chain uses TRBV9 and TRBJ2-1, with a tentative D call TRBD2 (6 bases). The length of the CDR3 is 15 residues. V lost 3 bases, J lost 7 bases, and 17 bases lay in between. The germline V gene has CDR1 SGDLS and CDR2 YYNGEE. In DNA form, the CDR3 reads TGTGCCAGCAGCGCGGACTATTTGGGTTGGAATGAGCAGTTCTTC. Its translation is CASSADYLGWNEQFF.

This sequence joins TRBV5-4 and TRBJ2-5; TRBD2 matches at 10 bases. Germline V gene data show CDR1 as SGHNT and CDR2 as YYREEE (reference sequence). The CDR3 length is 15 residues. Trimming cost V 2 bases and J 5 bases; bases outside gene matches: 6. The CDR3 DNA is TGTGCCAGCAGCTTTCTAGCGGGAGTTATGGAGACCCAGTACTTC. Its protein is CASSFLAGVMETQYF.

The gene calls are TRBV2 and TRBJ2-2; 14 bases match TRBD2. The germline gives CDR1 SNHLY, CDR2 FYNNEI. CDR3 length: 16 amino acids. V shed 4 bases and J 6 bases; nucleotides not matched to a gene: 4. The CDR3 sequence: CASSGTSGRSAGELFF. The CDR3 DNA follows: TGTGCCAGCAGTGGGACTAGCGGGAGGTCGGCCGGGGAGCTGTTTTTT.

In DNA, the CDR3 is TGTGCCAGCAGTCTCCGGGCGAGCTCTGGAAACACCATATATTTT. Its protein is CASSLRASSGNTIYF. The V call is TRBV28, the J call TRBJ1-3; D is uncertain. The CDR3 runs to 15 residues. Germline assignment: CDR1 MDHEN and CDR2 SYDVKM. Trimming stripped 5 bases from V and 0 bases from J, with 11 bases between.

The chain combines TRBV7-9 with TRBJ2-1; 9 nucleotides match TRBD2. The CDR3 is 16 amino acids. Germline assignment: CDR1 SEHNR and CDR2 FQNEAQ (reference sequence). The V gene end was trimmed by 5 bases and the J gene end by 4 bases; junction bases not matched to a gene: 9. The CDR3 DNA is TGTGCCAGCAGCCCGAGAGGGACTAGCAGGTACAATGAGCAGTTCTTC. Translating gives CASSPRGTSRYNEQFF.

The V and J genes are TRBV5-4 and TRBJ2-7; the D is unclear. The CDR3 sequence is 15 residues long. CDR1 and CDR2 (germline): SGHNT, YYREEE (reference sequence). V was clipped by 0 bases and J by 2 bases, with 12 bases between them. The CDR3 sequence: CASSLAGNLPYEQYF. DNA of the CDR3: TGTGCCAGCAGCTTGGCGGGCAACCTCCCCTACGAGCAGTACTTC.

The V call is TRBV29-1, the J call TRBJ1-2; D not resolved. Trimming stripped 4 bases from V and 7 bases from J, with 13 bases between. Germline V gene data show CDR1 as SQVTM and CDR2 as ANQGSEA. The CDR3 has 12 amino acids. The CDR3 coding sequence is TGCAGCGTTGGAGAAATTTGGGGTGGCTACACCTTC. This translates into CSVGEIWGGYTF. The full variable domain, with the rest looked up from reference TRBV29-1 and TRBJ1-2, is SAVISQKPSRDICQRGTSLTIQCQVDSQVTMMFWYRQQPGQSLTLIATANQGSEATYESGFVIDKFPISRPNLTFSTLTVSNMSPEDSSIYLCSVGEIWGGYTFGSGTRLTVV.

The rearrangement uses TRBV28 and TRBJ2-2; 9 bases are shared with TRBD1. CDR1 is MDHEN, CDR2 SYDVKM, per germline. V trimming: 2 bases; J trimming: 6 bases; junction bases outside the gene matches: 4. This CDR3 comprises 15 residues. In DNA form, the CDR3 reads TGTGCCAGCAGTTTACACCGACAGGGGGCCGGGGAGCTGTTTTTT. Its protein is CASSLHRQGAGELFF.

The chain combines TRBV28 with TRBJ1-2; D unresolved. Trimming took off 3 bases at V and 8 bases at J, with 16 bases between the two ends. The CDR3 totals 14 residues. Per germline, CDR1 MDHEN and CDR2 SYDVKM. DNA of the CDR3: TGTGCCAGCAGTTTGGAGCAGCTTAGTGGAGGCTACACCTTC. This sequence encodes CASSLEQLSGGYTF.

The chain carries TRBV6-1 and TRBJ2-3; the D is unclear. This CDR3 region has 13 residues. Germline lookup yields CDR1 MNHNS and CDR2 SASEGT. Trimming removed 3 bases from V and 1 base from J, with 5 bases in between. CDR3 DNA sequence: TGTGCCAGCAGTGACCCAGGCACAGATACGCAGTATTTT. This sequence encodes CASSDPGTDTQYF.

On this clone: This CDR3 is also generated by other DNA sequences in the sample. This sequence joins TRBV6-5 and TRBJ2-7, with unresolved D. CDR1 and CDR2 from the germline V gene are MNHEY and SVGAGI. The CDR3 runs 16 residues. Between the trimmed V and J ends, which lost 3 bases and 0 bases, there was a span of 15 bases. CDR3 sequence: CASSYSRGQNSYEQYF. DNA for the CDR3: TGTGCCAGCAGTTATTCCCGTGGTCAAAACTCCTACGAGCAGTACTTC.

This clone was observed once. The chain has TRBV2 and TRBJ1-4, with unresolved D. This CDR3 contains 14 residues. The V end lost 10 bases, the J end lost 5 bases, and 17 bases lay between the germline ends. CDR1 and CDR2 (germline): SNHLY, FYNNEI. This chain's CDR3 is CANQASAGNEKLFF. Here the CDR3 DNA reads TGTGCCAACCAGGCCAGCGCGGGGAATGAAAAACTGTTTTTT.

The chain employs TRBV18 and TRBJ2-7; no clear D. Germline CDR1 is KGHSH and CDR2 is LQKENI. V was clipped by 3 bases and J by 3 bases, with 6 bases between them. The CDR3 is 12 amino acids. The CDR3 DNA follows: TGTGCCAGCTCACCCGGGCACTACGAGCAGTACTTC. Protein product: CASSPGHYEQYF.

This clone was observed a handful of times. The chain couples TRBV7-9 to TRBJ1-2; D is perhaps TRBD1 (6 bases). The ends were cut back, 5 bases at V and 2 bases at J, with 6 bases in the middle. The CDR3 spans 12 residues. The germline V gene encodes CDR1 SEHNR and CDR2 FQNEAQ (reference sequence). The CDR3 DNA reads as TGTGCCAGCAGCCAGGGGAACTATGGCTACACCTTC. Translation: CASSQGNYGYTF. Full variable domain (rest looked up from reference TRBV7-9 and TRBJ1-2): DTGVSQNPRHKITKRGQNVTFRCDPISEHNRLYWYRQTLGQGPEFLTYFQNEAQLEKSRLLSDRFSAERPKGSFSTLEIQRTEQGDSAMYLCASSQGNYGYTFGSGTRLTVV.

The rearrangement links TRBV6-1 to TRBJ1-2, with a possible D match to TRBD1 (6 bases). The CDR3 is made up of 14 amino acids. The germline gives CDR1 MNHNS, CDR2 SASEGT. Trimming removed 0 bases at V and 5 bases at J, with 10 bases between. The CDR3 DNA follows: TGTGCCAGCAGTGAAGCGCAACAGGGTTATGGCTACACCTTC. Translation gives CASSEAQQGYGYTF.

This clone was recorded only once. This chain uses TRBV10-3 with TRBJ1-4, with TRBD1 identical over 10 bases. J lost 7 bases, V lost 6 bases, and 8 bases had no gene match. Germline V gene data show CDR1 as ENHRY and CDR2 as SYGVKD. The CDR3 length is 15 residues. The CDR3 protein is CAISIRQGAGEKLFF. In nucleotides, the CDR3 is TGTGCCATCAGCATCAGACAGGGGGCGGGTGAAAAACTGTTTTTT.

This sequence joins TRBV29-1 and TRBJ2-3; D ambiguous. Trimming took off 4 bases at V and 2 bases at J, with 10 bases between the two ends. CDR1 and CDR2 (germline): SQVTM, ANQGSEA. CDR3 length equals 13 residues. CDR3 loop: CSVGGAPTDTQYF. The CDR3 nucleotides are TGCAGCGTTGGTGGCGCCCCCACAGATACGCAGTATTTT.

The chain uses TRBV18 and TRBJ2-5; the D is unclear. Germline assignment: CDR1 KGHSH and CDR2 LQKENI. The CDR3 has 13 amino acids. Trimming cost V 5 bases and J 5 bases, with 12 bases left between them. CDR3 in amino acids: CASSSNFGETQYF. The CDR3 DNA sequence: TGTGCCAGCTCATCAAATTTCGGTGAGACCCAGTACTTC.

The V call is TRBV7-2, the J call TRBJ2-2; D might be TRBD2 (6 bases). Trimming pared 5 bases from V and 4 bases from J, leaving 17 bases between. From germline, CDR1 is SGHTA and CDR2 FQGNSA. The CDR3 runs 16 residues. The CDR3 region is CASSPPSGGVTGELFF. CDR3 bases: TGTGCCAGCAGCCCACCATCAGGCGGGGTCACCGGGGAGCTGTTTTTT.

The chain uses TRBV9 and TRBJ2-2; D could derive from TRBD1 or TRBD2 (7 bases each). Germline CDR1 is SGDLS and CDR2 is YYNGEE. Deletions cut 3 bases from V and 0 bases from J, with 12 bases between. This CDR3 has 16 residues. Here the CDR3 DNA reads TGTGCCAGCAGCGCGACAGGGACTACGAACACCGGGGAGCTGTTTTTT. Protein product: CASSATGTTNTGELFF.